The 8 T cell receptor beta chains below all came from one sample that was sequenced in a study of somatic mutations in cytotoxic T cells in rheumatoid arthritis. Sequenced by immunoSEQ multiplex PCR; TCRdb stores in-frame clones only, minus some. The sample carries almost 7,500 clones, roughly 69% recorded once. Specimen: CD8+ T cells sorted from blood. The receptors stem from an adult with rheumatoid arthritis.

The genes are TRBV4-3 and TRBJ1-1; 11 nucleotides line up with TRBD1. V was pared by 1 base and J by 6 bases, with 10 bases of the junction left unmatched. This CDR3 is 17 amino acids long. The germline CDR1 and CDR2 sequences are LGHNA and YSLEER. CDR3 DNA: TGCGCCAGCAGCCAAGTGCTTAGGGGACAGGGGGGCGCTGAAGCTTTCTTT. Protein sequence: CASSQVLRGQGGAEAFF.

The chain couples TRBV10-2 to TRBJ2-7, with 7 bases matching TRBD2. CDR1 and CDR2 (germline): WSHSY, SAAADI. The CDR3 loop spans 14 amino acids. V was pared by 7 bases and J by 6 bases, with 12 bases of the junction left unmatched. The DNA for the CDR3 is TGCGCCAGCAATCCGGGGGGACGCTCGTCCGAGCAGTACTTC. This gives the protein CASNPGGRSSEQYF.

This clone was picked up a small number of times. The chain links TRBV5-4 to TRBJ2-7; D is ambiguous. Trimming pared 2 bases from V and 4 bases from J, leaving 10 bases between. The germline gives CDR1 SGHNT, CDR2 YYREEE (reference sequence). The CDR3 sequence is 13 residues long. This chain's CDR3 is CASSFSSEYEQYF. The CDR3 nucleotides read TGTGCCAGCAGCTTCAGCAGCGAATACGAGCAGTACTTC.

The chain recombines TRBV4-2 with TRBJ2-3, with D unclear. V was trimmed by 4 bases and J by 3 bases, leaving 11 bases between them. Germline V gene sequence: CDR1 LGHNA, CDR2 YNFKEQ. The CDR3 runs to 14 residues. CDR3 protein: CASSPGERTDTQYF. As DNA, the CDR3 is TGTGCCAGCAGCCCTGGGGAAAGAACAGATACGCAGTATTTT.

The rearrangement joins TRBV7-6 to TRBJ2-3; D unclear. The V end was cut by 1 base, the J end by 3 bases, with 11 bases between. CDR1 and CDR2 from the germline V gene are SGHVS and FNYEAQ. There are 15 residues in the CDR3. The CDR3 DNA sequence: TGTGCCAGCAGCTTAGAATCAGTTGGAACAGATACGCAGTATTTT. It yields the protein CASSLESVGTDTQYF.

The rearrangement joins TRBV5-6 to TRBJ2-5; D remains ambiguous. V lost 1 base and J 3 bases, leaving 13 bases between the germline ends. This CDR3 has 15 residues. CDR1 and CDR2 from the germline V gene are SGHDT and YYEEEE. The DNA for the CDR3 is TGTGCCAGCAGCTTGCTCTGGAGTAGTGAAGAGACCCAGTACTTC. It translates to CASSLLWSSEETQYF.

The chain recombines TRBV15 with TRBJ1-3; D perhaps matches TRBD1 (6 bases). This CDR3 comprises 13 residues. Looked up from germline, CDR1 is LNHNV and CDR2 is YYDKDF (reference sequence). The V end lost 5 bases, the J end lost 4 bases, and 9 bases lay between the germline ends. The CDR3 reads CATSLQGGNTIYF. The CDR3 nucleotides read TGTGCCACCAGCCTACAGGGAGGAAACACCATATATTTT. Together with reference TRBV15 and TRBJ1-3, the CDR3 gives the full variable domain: DAMVIQNPRYQVTQFGKPVTLSCSQTLNHNVMYWYQQKSSQAPKLLFHYYDKDFNNEADTPDNFQSRRPNTSFCFLDIRSPGLGDTAMYLCATSLQGGNTIYFGEGSWLTVV.

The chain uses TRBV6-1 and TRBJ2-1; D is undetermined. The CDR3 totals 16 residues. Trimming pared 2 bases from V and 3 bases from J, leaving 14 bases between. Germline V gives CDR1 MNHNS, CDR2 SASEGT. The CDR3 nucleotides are TGTGCCAGCAGTGAACCTCCTGTCTCGCTCTACAATGAGCAGTTCTTC. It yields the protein CASSEPPVSLYNEQFF.